The clone carrying this T cell receptor beta chain was observed a handful of times. Unique molecular identifiers were incorporated during preparation of the TCRbeta library. MiXCR, applied by TCRdb to the PCR reads, yields one record per CDR3 protein. Of about 360,000 distinct CDR3 sequences in the sample, about an eighth were seen once. This specimen comes from a study of T-cell reconstitution after alpha-beta-depleted transplantation in children. The specimen comprised PBMCs, sampled from the stem cell graft. This TCR was sampled from a human donor who donated a stem cell graft to a child with Fanconi anemia.

The CDR3 DNA reads as TGCGCCAGCAGCTTGACAGGGGGACGGATGAACACTGAAGCTTTCTTT. Protein product: CASSLTGGRMNTEAFF. This rearrangement joins TRBV5-1 to TRBJ1-1, with 8 nucleotides matching TRBD1. J lost 0 bases, V lost 1 base, and 5 bases had no gene match. The CDR3 is 16 amino acids. CDR1 is SGHRS, CDR2 YFSETQ, per germline.